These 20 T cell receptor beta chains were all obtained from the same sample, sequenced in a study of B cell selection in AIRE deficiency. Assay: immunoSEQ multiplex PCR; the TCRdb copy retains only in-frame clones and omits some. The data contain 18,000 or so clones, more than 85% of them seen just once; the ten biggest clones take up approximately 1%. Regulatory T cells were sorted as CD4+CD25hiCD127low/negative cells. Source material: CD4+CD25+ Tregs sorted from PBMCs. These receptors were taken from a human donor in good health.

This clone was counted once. DNA for the CDR3: TGCAGCGTTGAACACGGTTCCTCCTACGAGCAGTACTTC. Its protein product is CSVEHGSSYEQYF. The V call is TRBV29-1, the J call TRBJ2-7, with D unresolved. CDR3 size: 13 residues. In germline, CDR1 is SQVTM, CDR2 ANQGSEA. The ends were cut back, 2 bases at V and 0 bases at J, with 8 bases in the middle.

As DNA, the CDR3 is TGTGCCAGCAGCTTAGTAGGGACAGGGGGCACTGAAGCTTTCTTT. Translating gives CASSLVGTGGTEAFF. The genes are TRBV11-2 and TRBJ1-1; the match to TRBD1 covers 11 bases. The CDR3 length is 15 residues. Germline CDR1 and CDR2: SGHAT and FQNNGV. V lost 1 base and J lost 4; bases outside the gene matches: 2.

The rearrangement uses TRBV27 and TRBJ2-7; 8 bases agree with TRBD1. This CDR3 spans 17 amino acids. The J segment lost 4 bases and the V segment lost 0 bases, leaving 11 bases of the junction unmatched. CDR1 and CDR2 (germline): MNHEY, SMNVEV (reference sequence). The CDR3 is CASSLSHRQDRGYEQYF. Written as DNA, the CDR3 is TGTGCCAGCAGTTTATCCCACCGGCAAGACAGGGGTTACGAGCAGTACTTC.

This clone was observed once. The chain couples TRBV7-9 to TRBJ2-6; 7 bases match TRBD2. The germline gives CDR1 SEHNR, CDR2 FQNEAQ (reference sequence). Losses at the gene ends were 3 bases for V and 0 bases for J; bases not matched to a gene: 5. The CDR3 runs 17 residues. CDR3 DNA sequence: TGTGCCAGCAGCTTGCTAGCGGCAGGCTCTGGGGCCAACGTCCTGACTTTC. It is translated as CASSLLAAGSGANVLTF.

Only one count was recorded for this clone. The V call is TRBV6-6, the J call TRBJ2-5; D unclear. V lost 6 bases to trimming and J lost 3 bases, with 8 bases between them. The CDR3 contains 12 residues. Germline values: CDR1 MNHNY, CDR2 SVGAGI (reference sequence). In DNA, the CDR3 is TGTGCCAGCAGCCTCCCCAAAGAGACCCAGTACTTC. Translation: CASSLPKETQYF.

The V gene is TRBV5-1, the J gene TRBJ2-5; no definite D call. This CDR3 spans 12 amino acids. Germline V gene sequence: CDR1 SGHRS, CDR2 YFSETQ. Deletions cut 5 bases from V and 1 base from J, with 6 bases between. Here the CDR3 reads CASSRSQETQYF. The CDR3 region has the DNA TGCGCCAGCAGTAGGAGCCAAGAGACCCAGTACTTC.

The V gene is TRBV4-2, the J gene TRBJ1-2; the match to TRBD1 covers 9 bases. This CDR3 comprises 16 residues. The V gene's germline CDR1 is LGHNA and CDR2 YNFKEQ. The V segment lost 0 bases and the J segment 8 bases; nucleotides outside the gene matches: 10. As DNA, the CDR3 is TGTGCCAGCAGCCAAGATCCCGGGACAGGGACGGGAGGCTACACCTTC. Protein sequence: CASSQDPGTGTGGYTF.

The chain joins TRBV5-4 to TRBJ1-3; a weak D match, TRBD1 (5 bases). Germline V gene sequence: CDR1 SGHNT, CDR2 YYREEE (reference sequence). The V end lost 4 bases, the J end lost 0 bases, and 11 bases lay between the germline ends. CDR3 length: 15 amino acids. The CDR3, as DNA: TGTGCCAGCAGCCTCGGGGGATACTCTGGAAACACCATATATTTT. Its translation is CASSLGGYSGNTIYF.

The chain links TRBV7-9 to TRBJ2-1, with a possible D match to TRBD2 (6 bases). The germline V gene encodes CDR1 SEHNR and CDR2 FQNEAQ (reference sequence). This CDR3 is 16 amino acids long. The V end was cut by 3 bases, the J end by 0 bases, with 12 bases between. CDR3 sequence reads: CASSLGRRGSYNEQFF. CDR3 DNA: TGTGCCAGCAGCTTGGGTCGGAGGGGCTCCTACAATGAGCAGTTCTTC. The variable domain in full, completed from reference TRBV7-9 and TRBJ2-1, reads DTGVSQNPRHKITKRGQNVTFRCDPISEHNRLYWYRQTLGQGPEFLTYFQNEAQLEKSRLLSDRFSAERPKGSFSTLEIQRTEQGDSAMYLCASSLGRRGSYNEQFFGPGTRLTVL.

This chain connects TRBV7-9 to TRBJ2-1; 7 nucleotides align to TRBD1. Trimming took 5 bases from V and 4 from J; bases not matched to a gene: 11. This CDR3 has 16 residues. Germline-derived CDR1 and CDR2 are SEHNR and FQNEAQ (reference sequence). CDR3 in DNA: TGTGCCAGCAGCCTGGGACAGACCTACACTTACAATGAGCAGTTCTTC. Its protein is CASSLGQTYTYNEQFF.

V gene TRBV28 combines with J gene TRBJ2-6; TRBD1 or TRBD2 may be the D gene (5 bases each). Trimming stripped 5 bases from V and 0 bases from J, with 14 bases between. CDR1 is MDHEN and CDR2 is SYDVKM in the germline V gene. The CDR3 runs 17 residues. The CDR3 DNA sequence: TGTGCCAGCAGTCAAAGAGGGGTTGTCTCTGGGGCCAACGTCCTGACTTTC. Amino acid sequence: CASSQRGVVSGANVLTF.

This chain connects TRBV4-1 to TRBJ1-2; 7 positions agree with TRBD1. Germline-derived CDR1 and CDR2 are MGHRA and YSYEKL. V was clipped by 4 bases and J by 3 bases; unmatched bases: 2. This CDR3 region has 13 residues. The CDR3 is CASSLQGDYGYTF. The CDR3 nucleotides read TGCGCCAGCAGCCTGCAGGGGGACTATGGCTACACCTTC.

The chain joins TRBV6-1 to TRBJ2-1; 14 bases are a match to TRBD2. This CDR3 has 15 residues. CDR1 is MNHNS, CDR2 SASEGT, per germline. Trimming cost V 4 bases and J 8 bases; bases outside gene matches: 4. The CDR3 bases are TGTGCCAGCAGTGCAGGACTAGCGGGAGGTCATGAGCAGTTCTTC. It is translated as CASSAGLAGGHEQFF.

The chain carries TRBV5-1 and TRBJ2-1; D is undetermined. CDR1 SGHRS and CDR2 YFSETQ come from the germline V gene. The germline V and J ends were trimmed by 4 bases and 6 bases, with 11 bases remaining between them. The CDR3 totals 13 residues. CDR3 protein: CASSRLASNEQFF. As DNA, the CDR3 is TGCGCCAGCAGCCGACTTGCCAGCAATGAGCAGTTCTTC.

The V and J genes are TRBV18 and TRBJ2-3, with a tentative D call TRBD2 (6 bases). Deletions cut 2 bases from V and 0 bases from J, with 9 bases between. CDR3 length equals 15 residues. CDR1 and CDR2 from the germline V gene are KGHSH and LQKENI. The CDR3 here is CASSPGRGSTDTQYF. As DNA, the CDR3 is TGTGCCAGCTCACCAGGGCGGGGTAGCACAGATACGCAGTATTTT.

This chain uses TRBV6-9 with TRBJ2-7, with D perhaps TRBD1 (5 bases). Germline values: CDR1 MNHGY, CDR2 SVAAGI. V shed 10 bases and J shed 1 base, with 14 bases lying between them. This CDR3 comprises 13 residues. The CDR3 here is CAIGEGLSYEQYF. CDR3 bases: TGTGCCATAGGGGAAGGCTTATCCTACGAGCAGTACTTC.

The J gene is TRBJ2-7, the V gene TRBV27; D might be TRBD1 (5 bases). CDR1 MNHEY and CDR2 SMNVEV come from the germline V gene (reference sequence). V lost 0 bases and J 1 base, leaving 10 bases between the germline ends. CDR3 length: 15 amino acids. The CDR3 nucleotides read TGTGCCAGCAGTTTATCTACAGGATGGTCCTACGAGCAGTACTTC. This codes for CASSLSTGWSYEQYF.

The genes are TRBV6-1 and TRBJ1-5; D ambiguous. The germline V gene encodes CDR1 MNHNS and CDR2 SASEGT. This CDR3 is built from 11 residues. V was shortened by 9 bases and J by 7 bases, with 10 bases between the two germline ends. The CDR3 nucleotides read TGTGCCAGTGGGAGGAGCCAGCCCCAGCATTTT. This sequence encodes CASGRSQPQHF.

The CDR3 is CASSRLAGTYEQYF. In DNA form, the CDR3 reads TGTGCCAGCTCGCGACTAGCAGGAACCTACGAGCAGTACTTC. V usage is TRBV6-5 and J usage is TRBJ2-7; TRBD2 aligns across 7 bases. V gave up 8 bases and J gave up 2 bases; unmatched junction bases: 9. The germline V gene encodes CDR1 MNHEY and CDR2 SVGAGI. This CDR3 spans 14 amino acids.

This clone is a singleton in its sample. Here the CDR3 reads CASSYGSDTEAFF. CDR3 DNA: TGTGCCAGCAGTTACGGGAGTGACACTGAAGCTTTCTTT. The genes are TRBV6-6 and TRBJ1-1; D unclear. The CDR3 covers 13 residues. The ends were cut back, 2 bases at V and 3 bases at J, with 7 bases in the middle. Germline V CDR1 and CDR2: MNHNY, SVGAGI (reference sequence).